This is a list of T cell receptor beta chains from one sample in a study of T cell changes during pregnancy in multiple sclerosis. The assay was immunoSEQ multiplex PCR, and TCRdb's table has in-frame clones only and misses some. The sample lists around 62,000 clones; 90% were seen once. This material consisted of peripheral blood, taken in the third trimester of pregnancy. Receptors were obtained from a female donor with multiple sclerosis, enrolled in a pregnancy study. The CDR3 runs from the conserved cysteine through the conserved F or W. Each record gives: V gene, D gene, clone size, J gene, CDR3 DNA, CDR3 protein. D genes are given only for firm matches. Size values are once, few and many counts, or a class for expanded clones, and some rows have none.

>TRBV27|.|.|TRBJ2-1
TGTGCCAGCAGTCGGGCGGGAACGAGCTCCTACAATGAGCAGTTCTTC
CASSRAGTSSYNEQFF
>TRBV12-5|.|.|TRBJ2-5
TGTGCTAGTGGTTTTGGGGGCAGGGGCCAAGAGACCCAGTACTTC
CASGFGGRGQETQYF
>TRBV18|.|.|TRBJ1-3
TGTGCCAGCTCAAAAGAACCGGGACTATTTGGAAACACCATATATTTT
CASSKEPGLFGNTIYF
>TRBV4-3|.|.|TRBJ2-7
TGCGCCAGCAGCCAAGATGTTATGCGGGACCTCCTCTCCTACGAGCAGTACTTC
CASSQDVMRDLLSYEQYF
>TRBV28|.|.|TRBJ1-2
TGTGCCAGCAGCTACGGACAGTTTTATGGCTACACCTTC
CASSYGQFYGYTF
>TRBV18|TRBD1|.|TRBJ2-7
TGTGCCAGCTCTCCGGGACAGGGGTCTGACGAGCAGTACTTC
CASSPGQGSDEQYF
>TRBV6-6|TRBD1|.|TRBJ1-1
TGTGCCAGCAGTTTTGGGACAGGGTTCACTGAAGCTTTCTTT
CASSFGTGFTEAFF
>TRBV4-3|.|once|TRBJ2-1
TGCGCCAGCAGCCAGGCTAGGGGTGAGCAGTTCTTC
CASSQARGEQFF
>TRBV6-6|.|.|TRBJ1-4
TGTGCCAGCAGAGCAGGACAGCCGGAAAAACTGTTTTTT
CASRAGQPEKLFF
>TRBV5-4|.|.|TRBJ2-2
TGTGCCAGCAGCTTGTTCAGGGTTTCGACCGGGGAGCTGTTTTTT
CASSLFRVSTGELFF
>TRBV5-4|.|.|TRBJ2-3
TGTGCCAGCAGCTCACCGGGTAAATCTAGCACAGATACGCAGTATTTT
CASSSPGKSSTDTQYF
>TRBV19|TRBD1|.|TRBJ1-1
TGTGCCAGTAGTCCCGTACAGGGGGCCACTGAAGCTTTCTTT
CASSPVQGATEAFF
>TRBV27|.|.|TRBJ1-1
TGTGCCAGCACTTCGGACAGGAACACTGAAGCTTTCTTT
CASTSDRNTEAFF
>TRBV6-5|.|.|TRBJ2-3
TGTGCCAGCAGTTTCAGGGAATCAGATACGCAGTATTTT
CASSFRESDTQYF
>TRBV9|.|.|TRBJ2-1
TGTGCCAGCAGCCCCAGTAATGAGCAGTTCTTC
CASSPSNEQFF
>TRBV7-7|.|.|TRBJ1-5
TGTGCCAGCAGCTTAGCCCCACAGGCATCGGCCCAGCATTTT
CASSLAPQASAQHF
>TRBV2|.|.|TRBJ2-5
TGTGCCAGCCACATTCCGGGATCTTGGTACCAAGAGACCCAGTACTTC
CASHIPGSWYQETQYF
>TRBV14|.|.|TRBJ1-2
TGTGCCAGCAGCCAAGGTCAACTGAGGCACTATGGCTACACCTTC
CASSQGQLRHYGYTF
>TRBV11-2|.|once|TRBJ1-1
TGTGCCAGCAGCTTGGACAGTAACACTGAAGCTTTCTTT
CASSLDSNTEAFF
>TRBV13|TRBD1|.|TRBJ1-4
TGTGCCAGCACCCGTGGGGGACAGGGGTTCGAAAAACTGTTTTTT
CASTRGGQGFEKLFF
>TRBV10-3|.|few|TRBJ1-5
TGTGCCATCAGGCGCGATTTCAATCAGCCCCAGCATTTT
CAIRRDFNQPQHF
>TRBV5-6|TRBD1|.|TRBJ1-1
TGTGCCAGCAGCTGGGACAGGACTACTGAAGCTTTCTTT
CASSWDRTTEAFF
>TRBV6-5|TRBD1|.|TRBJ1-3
TGTGCCAGCAGTTACTCGGGGACAGGGACTGGAAACACCATATATTTT
CASSYSGTGTGNTIYF
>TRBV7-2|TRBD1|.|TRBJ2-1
TGTGCCAGCAGCTTAAGTGGACAGGGGGCCTACAATGAGCAGTTCTTC
CASSLSGQGAYNEQFF
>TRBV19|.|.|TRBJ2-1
TGTGCCAGTACCCCCGCGAGCCTTTTTCACGATGAGCAGTTCTTC
CASTPASLFHDEQFF
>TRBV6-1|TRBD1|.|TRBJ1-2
TGTGCCAGCAGTTCCCGGGACAGCTATGGCTACACCTTC
CASSSRDSYGYTF
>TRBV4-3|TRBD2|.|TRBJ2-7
TGCGCCAGCAGCCAAGGGACTAGCGGGGGGTACGAGCAGTACTTC
CASSQGTSGGYEQYF
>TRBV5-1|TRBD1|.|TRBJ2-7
TGCGCCAGCAGCCCGGGACAGGGGGGGTACGAGCAGTACTTC
CASSPGQGGYEQYF
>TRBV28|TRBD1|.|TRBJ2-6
TGTGCCAGCAGTTTCCTTGTGTATCGGGACAGGCGCTCTGGGGCCAACGTCCTGACTTTC
CASSFLVYRDRRSGANVLTF
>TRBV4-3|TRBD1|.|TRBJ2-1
TGCGCCAGCAGCCAAGCGACAGGGGCCTACACTTGGAATGAGCAGTTCTTC
CASSQATGAYTWNEQFF
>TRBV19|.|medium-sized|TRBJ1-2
TGTGCCAGTAGTATGTGGGCCGCCGTTGCCTATGGCTACACCTTC
CASSMWAAVAYGYTF
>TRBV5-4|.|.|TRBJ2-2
TGTGCCAGCAGCTTCCCTCTAGCAAAGAACACCGGGGAGCTGTTTTTT
CASSFPLAKNTGELFF
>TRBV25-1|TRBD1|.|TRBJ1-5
TGTGCCAGCAGGGGGACAGGGTGGGAGCAGCCCCAGCATTTT
CASRGTGWEQPQHF
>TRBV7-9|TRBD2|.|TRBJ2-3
TGTGCCAGCAGCTTAGCGGCATGGCGGGAGACTGGGGGTCATACGCAGTATTTT
CASSLAAWRETGGHTQYF
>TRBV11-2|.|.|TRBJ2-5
TGTGCCAGCAGCTTATATCAGGGGCGGACGGAGACCCAGTACTTC
CASSLYQGRTETQYF
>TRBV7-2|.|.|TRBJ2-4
TGTGCCAGCAGCTTTTACGGGGAGAACATTCAGTACTTC
CASSFYGENIQYF
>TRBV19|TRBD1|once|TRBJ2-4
TGTGCCAGTAGTCTCAGGACAGGGGGCTGGAGTAGTGGGGCGGCCAAAAACATTCAGTACTTC
CASSLRTGGWSSGAAKNIQYF
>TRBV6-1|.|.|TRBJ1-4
TGTGCCAGCAGTGTATTAACAGGGATCCGCGAAAAACTGTTTTTT
CASSVLTGIREKLFF